This TCR beta chain appears in the sequencing data of a study of regulatory T cells in long-lasting Graves disease. The overall study: Antithyroid drug use was under 3 months in newly diagnosed Graves' patients.

Through Arm-PCR of CDR3 regions and iRepertoire HTBI primers, TCR beta libraries were built. One entry per CDR3 protein results from TCRdb running MiXCR on the multiplex PCR reads. The repertoire holds about 620,000 distinct CDR3 sequences, roughly 15% seen once, with around 19% in the top ten. The sample's time point: newly diagnosed GD, antithyroid drugs for less than 3 months. There was RNA extracted from PBMCs, and the TCR library was made from it. Patients came through an endocrinology department, and that department was in Xi'an, China. This sample also appeared in a second study, on T cells in Graves' hyperthyroidism and ophthalmopathy. That paper adds: Carried out on the TCR CDR3, a first-round RT-PCR used the HTBI primer set.

The TCR originated in a woman in her 30s with Graves disease. The sequencing here drew on peripheral blood mononuclear cells (PBMCs), taken at new diagnosis, from a patient treated with antithyroid drugs.

DNA for the CDR3: TGTGCCAGCAGCCCAATGACAGGGTCGGGAATCGCCATATATTTT. It encodes CASSPMTGSGIAIYF. The rearrangement uses TRBV3-1 and TRBJ1-3, with TRBD1 matching over 7 bases. The germline gives CDR1 LGHDT, CDR2 YNNKEL (reference sequence). The length of the CDR3 is 15 residues. The ends lost 4 bases at V and 11 bases at J; junction bases unmatched: 14.